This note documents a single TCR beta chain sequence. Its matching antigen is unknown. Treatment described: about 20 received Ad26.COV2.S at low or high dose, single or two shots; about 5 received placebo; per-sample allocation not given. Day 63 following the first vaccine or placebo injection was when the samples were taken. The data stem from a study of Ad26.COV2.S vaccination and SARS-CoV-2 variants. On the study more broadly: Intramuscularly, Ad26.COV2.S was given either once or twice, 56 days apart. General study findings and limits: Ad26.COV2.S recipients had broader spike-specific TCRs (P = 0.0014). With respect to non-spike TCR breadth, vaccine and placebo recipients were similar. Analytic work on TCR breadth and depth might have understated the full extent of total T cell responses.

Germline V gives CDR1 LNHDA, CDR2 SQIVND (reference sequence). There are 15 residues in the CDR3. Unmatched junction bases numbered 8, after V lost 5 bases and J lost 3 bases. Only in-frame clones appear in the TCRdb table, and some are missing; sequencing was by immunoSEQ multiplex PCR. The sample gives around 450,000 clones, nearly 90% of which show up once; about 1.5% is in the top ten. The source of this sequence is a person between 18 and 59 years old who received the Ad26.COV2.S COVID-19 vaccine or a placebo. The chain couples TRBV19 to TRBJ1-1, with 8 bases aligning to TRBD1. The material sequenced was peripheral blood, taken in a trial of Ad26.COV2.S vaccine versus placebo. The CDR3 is CASSPRTGTDTEAFF. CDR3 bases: TGTGCCAGTAGTCCACGGACAGGGACGGACACTGAAGCTTTCTTT.